The T cell receptor (beta chain) under discussion was sequenced for a study of blood T cell repertoires in COVID-19. On the study more broadly: Nucleic acid was either cDNA or gDNA, and it came from T cells, B-cell-depleted T cells, or PBMCs.

The length of the CDR3 is 13 residues. V was clipped by 5 bases and J by 12 bases; unmatched bases: 9. CDR1 and CDR2 (germline): LGHDT, YNNKEL (reference sequence). This clone was counted a single time. Authors' analysis steps: Amplification of reference gene primers was used by the study to estimate nucleated cell counts. The repertoire was sequenced with immunoSEQ multiplex PCR; TCRdb's copy has only in-frame clones and lacks some. V and J calls and clone size are given by that table; D and trimming were obtained from the DNA. This table holds more than 85,000 clones, 70% to 90% found once. The material sequenced was peripheral blood. The chain has TRBV3-1 (or the pseudogene TRBV3-2) and TRBJ1-1, with TRBD1 identical over 10 bases. The receptor's source is a man over 45 with active COVID-19. Written as DNA, the CDR3 is TGTGCCAGCAGCGGCCGGGACAGGGGTGTTACTTTCTTT. Protein product: CASSGRDRGVTFF.